Listed here are 21 T cell receptor beta chains from one sample, sequenced in a study of blood T cells in healthy people across ages. Together with a sample-barcoded 5' primer, a J-beta primer mix was included in a second PCR lasting roughly 6 to 12 cycles. Via MiXCR, TCRdb re-called the 5' RACE reads, giving one row per CDR3 protein. The sample has hundreds of thousands of distinct CDR3 sequences; under 40% are singletons. Sequences were obtained from blood. The receptors come from a young man in good health.

This clonotype appeared a few times. V gene TRBV5-5 combines with J gene TRBJ1-5; D is undetermined. The germline V gene has CDR1 SGHKS and CDR2 YYEKEE (reference sequence). V lost 2 bases to trimming and J lost 4 bases, with 13 bases between them. This CDR3 is 15 amino acids long. The CDR3 reads CASSLRETGNQPQHF. CDR3 in DNA: TGTGCCAGCAGCTTAAGGGAAACCGGGAATCAGCCCCAGCATTTT.

The V and J genes are TRBV4-3 and TRBJ2-5; 9 bases are a match to TRBD1. With the DNA end fitting TRBJ2-7 better, the J assignment may be wrong. The germline V gene encodes CDR1 LGHNA and CDR2 YSLEER. This CDR3 comprises 15 residues. DNA of the CDR3: TGCGCCAGCAGCCAAGATAGACAGGGGGAGAACGAGCAGTACTTC. Translation: CASSQDRQGENEQYF.

The CDR3: CSARGGSQSRPQHF. The CDR3 coding sequence is TGCAGTGCTAGAGGAGGGTCCCAATCCCGGCCCCAGCATTTT. The chain is built from TRBV20-1 and TRBJ1-5; D remains ambiguous. Deletions cut 1 base from V and 9 bases from J, with 16 bases between. The CDR3 is 14 amino acids. CDR1 is DFQATT and CDR2 is SNEGSKA in the germline V gene (reference sequence).

Comment on this clonotype: One end of the junction does not line up with germline, which may come from a read error. This chain links TRBV6-5 with TRBJ2-3; TRBD1 agrees at 7 bases. Germline CDR1 is MNHEY and CDR2 is SVGAGI. The CDR3 totals 15 residues. CDR3: CASKHRDSGTDTQYF. CDR3 coding DNA: TGCGCCAGCAAACACCGGGACAGTGGGACAGATACGCAGTATTTT.

This chain joins TRBV4-2 and TRBJ2-2; no reliable D call. Trimming left V 1 base short and J 9 bases short, with 9 bases between. CDR1 is LGHNA and CDR2 is YNFKEQ in the germline V gene. This CDR3 region has 13 residues. The DNA of the CDR3 is TGTGCCAGCAGCCAAGCCTCGCGGCGGGAGCTGTTTTTT. This sequence encodes CASSQASRRELFF.

Points on this clonotype: A single base separates this from a much larger clone, so it may be a read error. The rearrangement joins TRBV4-3 to TRBJ2-1, with TRBD1 matching 7 bases. Trimming took 5 bases from V and 10 from J; bases not matched to a gene: 17. CDR3 length equals 16 residues. Germline V gene data show CDR1 as LGHNA and CDR2 as YSLEER. This chain's CDR3 is CASSSQAGTEAYEQFF. DNA for the CDR3: TGCGCCAGCAGCTCCCAGGCCGGGACAGAGGCCTACGAGCAGTTCTTC.

This chain joins TRBV10-3 and TRBJ1-5; D perhaps matches TRBD1 (5 bases). The CDR3 extends over 13 amino acids. Germline CDR1 reads ENHRY; CDR2 reads SYGVKD. Deletions cut 7 bases from V and 8 bases from J, with 15 bases between. The CDR3 sequence is CAIKKDILEPQHF. The CDR3 DNA sequence: TGTGCCATCAAGAAGGACATTTTGGAGCCCCAGCATTTT.

The chain recombines TRBV20-1 with TRBJ1-1, with D possibly being TRBD1 (6 bases). The germline CDR1 and CDR2 sequences are DFQATT and SNEGSKA (reference sequence). The CDR3 has 15 residues. V dropped 0 bases and J dropped 3 bases, with 14 bases sitting between them. CDR3 DNA sequence: TGCAGTGCTAGAGATTCTGGGGAGGGGGACACTGAAGCTTTCTTT. Its translation is CSARDSGEGDTEAFF.

V and J are TRBV7-2 and TRBJ2-5; D is ambiguous. CDR1 SGHTA and CDR2 FQGNSA come from the germline V gene. The germline V and J ends were trimmed by 5 bases and 1 base, with 11 bases remaining between them. The CDR3 totals 14 residues. The CDR3 nucleotides are TGTGCCAGCAGCCCTACAGCTCCCCAAGAGACCCAGTACTTC. Encoded protein: CASSPTAPQETQYF.

This clonotype appeared many times. The rearrangement joins TRBV12-3 or TRBV12-4 to TRBJ2-5, with 7 bases lining up with TRBD1. CDR3 length: 15 amino acids. V shed 5 bases and J 0 bases; nucleotides not matched to a gene: 6. Here the CDR3 reads CASSPRGQYQETQYF. CDR3 DNA sequence: TGTGCCAGCAGTCCTAGGGGACAGTACCAAGAGACCCAGTACTTC.

The V gene is TRBV5-5, the J gene TRBJ2-3, with a possible D match to TRBD2 (5 bases). Germline V gene sequence: CDR1 SGHKS, CDR2 YYEKEE (reference sequence). The CDR3 runs 16 residues. V lost 8 bases and J lost 1, with 20 bases in between. The CDR3 DNA sequence: TGTGCCAGTAGCGCGGTTCTGGCCTACCGCACAGATACGCAGTATTTT. It is translated as CASSAVLAYRTDTQYF.

The J gene is TRBJ2-5, the V gene TRBV14; TRBD1 is a possible D gene (6 bases). CDR1 and CDR2 (germline): SGHDN, FVKESK. There are 13 residues in the CDR3. Trimming left V 5 bases short and J 11 bases short, with 18 bases between. CDR3 amino acids: CASSVDSNNEQYF. CDR3 in DNA: TGTGCCAGCAGCGTGGACAGTAACAATGAGCAGTACTTC.

The gene calls are TRBV19 and TRBJ2-1; D unresolved. TRBJ2-7 matches the DNA end more closely, so the J call is doubtful. This CDR3 spans 15 amino acids. The germline CDR1 and CDR2 sequences are LNHDA and SQIVND (reference sequence). The chain's CDR3 is CASSPTASSYNEQYF. The CDR3 DNA is TGTGCCAGTAGCCCGACTGCCAGCTCCTACAATGAGCAGTACTTC.

The chain carries TRBV10-3 and TRBJ1-2; TRBD1 matches 7 bases. This CDR3 has 16 amino acids. Germline trimming cut 6 bases from V and 2 bases from J; bases unmatched to any gene: 12. Germline-derived CDR1 and CDR2 are ENHRY and SYGVKD. The CDR3 region is CAISNNPGQPNYGYTF. The CDR3, as DNA: TGTGCCATCAGCAATAACCCGGGACAGCCGAACTATGGCTACACCTTC.

V gene TRBV12-3 or TRBV12-4 combines with J gene TRBJ1-2; 9 bases are a match to TRBD1. The CDR3 length is 13 residues. V gave up 5 bases and J gave up 8 bases; unmatched junction bases: 6. CDR3 in amino acids: CASSRQGEEGYTF. The CDR3 DNA reads TGTGCCAGCAGTCGACAGGGGGAGGAGGGCTACACCTTC.

Worth noting for this clonotype: The junction and the germline gene differ at one end; a read error may be behind it. V usage is TRBV25-1 and J usage is TRBJ2-7, with no clear D. CDR1 and CDR2 from the germline V gene are MGHDK and SYGVNS. CDR3 length: 16 amino acids. CDR3 nucleotides: TGTGCCAGCAGTGAATTCGGTCCAATCCCCCCCTACGGGCAGTACTTC. As protein: CASSEFGPIPPYGQYF.

V usage is TRBV29-1 and J usage is TRBJ1-5; maybe TRBD1 (6 bases). Trimming removed 6 bases at V and 3 bases at J, with 9 bases between. Germline V gives CDR1 SQVTM, CDR2 ANQGSEA. The CDR3 has 12 amino acids. The CDR3 sequence: CSVSGANQPQHF. CDR3 bases: TGCAGCGTATCGGGGGCCAATCAGCCCCAGCATTTT.

This clonotype was detected a few times. V and J are TRBV4-1 and TRBJ2-3, with D possibly being TRBD1 or TRBD2 (5 bases each). V was clipped by 0 bases and J by 5 bases, with 9 bases between them. Germline V lookup: CDR1 MGHRA, CDR2 YSYEKL. The CDR3 has 14 amino acids. As DNA, the CDR3 is TGCGCCAGCAGCCAAGATTCGGGGCGAGATACGCAGTATTTT. It is translated as CASSQDSGRDTQYF.

This chain uses TRBV29-1 with TRBJ1-2, with D maybe TRBD1 (5 bases). The CDR3 has 15 amino acids. Trimming left V 2 bases short and J 4 bases short, with 17 bases between. Germline loops: CDR1 SQVTM, CDR2 ANQGSEA. The CDR3 protein is CSVESQGYEAYGYTF. In DNA form, the CDR3 reads TGCAGCGTTGAAAGCCAGGGATATGAGGCCTATGGCTACACCTTC.

This clonotype was recorded a few times. The chain is built from TRBV7-2 and TRBJ1-6; D ambiguous. The CDR3 sequence is 17 residues long. Per germline, CDR1 SGHTA and CDR2 FQGNSA. The germline V and J ends were trimmed by 1 base and 10 bases, with 20 bases remaining between them. The CDR3 bases are TGTGCCAGCAGCTTAGATCCTCCAACCATAGGTGGATCACCCCTCCACTTT. Its translation: CASSLDPPTIGGSPLHF. The full variable domain, in which reference TRBV7-2 and TRBJ1-6 provide the parts outside the CDR3, is GAGVSQSPSNKVTEKGKDVELRCDPISGHTALYWYRQSLGQGLEFLIYFQGNSAPDKSGLPSDRFSAERTGGSVSTLTIQRTQQEDSAVYLCASSLDPPTIGGSPLHFGNGTRLTVT.

A few counts support this clonotype. The chain employs TRBV7-9 and TRBJ2-3; the D gene is possibly TRBD1 (6 bases). The CDR3 consists of 18 residues. CDR1 SEHNR and CDR2 FQNEAQ come from the germline V gene (reference sequence). Deletions cut 4 bases from V and 0 bases from J, with 20 bases between. The CDR3 DNA is TGTGCCAGCAGCTCCACTACGGCAGGGGATGGTAGCACAGATACGCAGTATTTT. Translated, it gives CASSSTTAGDGSTDTQYF.